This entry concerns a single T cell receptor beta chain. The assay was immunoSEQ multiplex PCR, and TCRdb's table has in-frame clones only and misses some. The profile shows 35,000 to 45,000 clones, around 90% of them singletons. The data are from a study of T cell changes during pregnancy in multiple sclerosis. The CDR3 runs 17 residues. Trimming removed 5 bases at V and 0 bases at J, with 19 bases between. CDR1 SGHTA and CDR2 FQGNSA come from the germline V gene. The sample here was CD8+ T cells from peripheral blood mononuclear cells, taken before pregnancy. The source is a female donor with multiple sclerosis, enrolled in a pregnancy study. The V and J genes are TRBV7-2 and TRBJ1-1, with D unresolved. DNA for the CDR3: TGTGCCAGCAGCGAAACTGGATTTCTGAGGGTGAACACTGAAGCTTTCTTT. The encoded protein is CASSETGFLRVNTEAFF.